This T cell receptor (beta chain) was identified in a study of blood T cells in healthy people across ages. CDR3 length: 15 amino acids. The germline gives CDR1 MNHEY, CDR2 SMNVEV (reference sequence). The J segment lost 5 bases and the V segment lost 5 bases, leaving 5 bases of the junction unmatched. The use of a sample-barcoded 5' primer and a J-beta primer mix characterized a second PCR of roughly 7 to 11 cycles. One entry per CDR3 protein results from TCRdb running MiXCR on the 5' RACE reads. The data contain roughly 1.7 million distinct CDR3 sequences, approximately 32% of them seen just once; the ten biggest clones take up about 11%. There are many counts of this clonotype.

The sample taken for sequencing was blood. This clonotype was sampled from a woman in her 30s in good health. The V call is TRBV27, the J call TRBJ2-1, with 11 bases matching TRBD2. This CDR3 reads CASSGGTSGNNEQFF. In DNA form, the CDR3 reads TGTGCCAGCAGTGGGGGGACTAGCGGTAACAATGAGCAGTTCTTC.